This TCR beta chain was identified during a study of OX40 agonist ivuxolimab in advanced cancers. Study as a whole: Ivuxolimab, an antibody acting as an agonist of OX40 (CD134), was used to treat patients. Partial responses were achieved by three patients: one hepatocellular carcinoma, two cutaneous melanoma.

This CDR3 contains 17 residues. Germline-derived CDR1 and CDR2 are MDHEN and SYDVKM. Points on this clone: What it binds is not known.

Study results and limitations: Normalized T-cell clonal expansion was also low in a subset of nonresponders.

Sequencing used immunoSEQ multiplex PCR; TCRdb keeps in-frame clones, though not all of them. The table records 95,000 to 100,000 clones, roughly 83% of them present only once. This material consisted of CD4+ or CD8+ T cells sorted from blood, taken in a trial of the OX40 agonist ivuxolimab. The chain uses TRBV28 and TRBJ1-2, with 8 bases fitting TRBD1. The receptor comes from an adult with an advanced solid tumor such as melanoma, head and neck, liver or kidney cancer. The CDR3 DNA is TGTATCAGCAGTTACCCGTTGGACAGGGCTCGTTGGAATGGCTACACCTTC. It yields the protein CISSYPLDRARWNGYTF.